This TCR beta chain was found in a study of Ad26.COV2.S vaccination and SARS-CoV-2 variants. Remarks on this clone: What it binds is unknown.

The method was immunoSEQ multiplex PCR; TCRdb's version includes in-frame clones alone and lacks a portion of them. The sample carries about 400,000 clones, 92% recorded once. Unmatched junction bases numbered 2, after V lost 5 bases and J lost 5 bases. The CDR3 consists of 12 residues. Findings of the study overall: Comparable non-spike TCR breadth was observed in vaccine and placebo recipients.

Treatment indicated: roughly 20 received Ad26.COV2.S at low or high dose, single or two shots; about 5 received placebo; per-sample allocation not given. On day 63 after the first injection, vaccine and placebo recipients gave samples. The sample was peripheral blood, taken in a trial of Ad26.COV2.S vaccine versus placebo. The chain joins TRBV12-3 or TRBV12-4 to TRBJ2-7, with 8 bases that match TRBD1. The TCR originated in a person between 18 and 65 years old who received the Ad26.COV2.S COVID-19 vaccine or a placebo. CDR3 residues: CASSPTGDEQYF. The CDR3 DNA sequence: TGTGCCAGCAGTCCGACAGGGGACGAGCAGTACTTC.